This T cell receptor beta chain was found in a study of CD4+ T cells in melanoma. Findings and caveats of the study: Reportedly, melanoma neoantigen-specific CD4+ T cells showed varied differentiation states. CD8+ T cell, macrophage and B cell function reportedly correlated with neoantigen-specific CD4+ T cells.

About this clone itself: Its antigen is not known.

Sequencing was performed with immunoSEQ multiplex PCR; in TCRdb, only in-frame clones are kept and a portion is missing. Here the sample spans about 120,000 clones, around 93% being singletons. Germline V gene sequence: CDR1 MNHNS, CDR2 SASEGT. Deletions cut 2 bases from V and 0 bases from J, with 9 bases between. The CDR3 has 15 residues. This clonotype was sampled from a human donor with melanoma. The sequenced material came from peripheral blood. The chain uses TRBV6-1 and TRBJ2-3; perhaps TRBD2 as D (5 bases). The CDR3 DNA sequence: TGTGCCAGCAGTGAAACTAGGGCCAGCACAGATACGCAGTATTTT. It yields the protein CASSETRASTDTQYF.